This entry concerns a single TCR beta chain. The antigen remains undetermined. Hyperthyroidism in the patients, aged 18 to 65, was newly diagnosed and under 2 months in duration. The sample belongs to a study of T cells in Graves' hyperthyroidism and ophthalmopathy. Whole-study findings and limits: Ophthalmopathy prediction by the model preceded onset by a median approximately six months. Most thyroid clonotypes with frequency above 0.001 were detected in blood. In simple terms, a model built on 13 V-J features told ophthalmopathy apart from stable hyperthyroidism.

The length of the CDR3 is 16 residues. V was pared by 9 bases and J by 3 bases, with 23 bases between. Germline values: CDR1 SGHTA, CDR2 FQGNSA. TCR beta CDR3 regions were amplified from RNA transcripts. First-round RT-PCR targeting the TCR CDR3 was performed with the HTBI primer set. TCRdb fed the multiplex PCR reads into MiXCR, producing one record per CDR3 protein. The table shows 530,000 or so distinct CDR3 sequences, with more than 45% occurring only once. The chain links TRBV7-2 to TRBJ2-5; a possible D gene is TRBD2 (5 bases). The sequence derives from a woman younger than 35 with Graves' hyperthyroidism. Sequences were obtained from peripheral blood or thyroid tissue (not recorded which). For the CDR3, the DNA is TGTGCCAGTCCCTTTAGCAGCAATGGACTGGAAGAGACCCAGTACTTC. Protein: CASPFSSNGLEETQYF.